The clone carrying this T cell receptor (beta chain) has ten or more counts. Antigen specificity is unknown. This entry belongs to a study of CD8 T cells in ankylosing spondylitis. Regarding the study as a whole: Certain motif variants had earlier been reported in reactive arthritis synovial fluid and blood.

Scientists made TCR beta libraries using quantitative 5'-RACE with molecular barcodes. TCRdb fed the 5' RACE reads into MiXCR, producing one record per CDR3 protein. In the table there are over 150,000 distinct CDR3 sequences, over 15% of which are singletons. In germline, CDR1 is MNHEY, CDR2 SVGAGI. The ends were cut back, 6 bases at V and 10 bases at J, with 21 bases in the middle. The CDR3 totals 15 residues. Sequencing was performed on blood, either unsorted or a sorted T cell fraction (not recorded which). The chain uses TRBV6-5 and TRBJ1-4, with D tentatively TRBD1 (6 bases). The origin of this receptor is a male donor aged 10-30 years with ankylosing spondylitis or in good health (not recorded which). The CDR3 DNA reads TGTGCCAGCAGGGATCCGGGACAAGGAATCGGAAAACTGTTTTTT. Amino acids: CASRDPGQGIGKLFF.